This is a list of T cell receptor beta chains from one sample in a study of shared clonotypes between healthy human individuals. Produced via immunoSEQ multiplex PCR; TCRdb's table is partial and in-frame only. The sample holds just over 2,000,000 clones, less than 95% seen once. Sequenced sample: naive CD8+ T cells sorted from blood. These TCRs come from a man aged 18 to 29 in good health. The conserved cysteine and the conserved F or W are not part of the CDR3 here.

V: TRBV10-1
length: 12
J: TRBJ1-5
CDR3: ASRLGGRDQPQH

V: TRBV30
length: 12
J: TRBJ1-5
CDR3: AWSEGQAAGPQH

V: TRBV2
length: 12
J: TRBJ2-7
CDR3: ASTMTSGPYEQY

V: TRBV9
length: 12
J: TRBJ2-7
CDR3: ASSEAVGAYEQY

V: TRBV7-2
length: 14
J: TRBJ2-7
CDR3: ASSWGGLPPSYEQY

V: TRBV10-3
length: 10
J: TRBJ2-2
CDR3: AITTSTGELF

V: TRBV29-1
length: 12
J: TRBJ2-1
CDR3: SVDVGGGYNEQF

V: TRBV6-5
length: 10
J: TRBJ1-2
CDR3: ASSYGQGGYT

V: TRBV9
length: 13
J: TRBJ2-1
CDR3: ASSVGGSIPNEQF

V: TRBV5-4
length: 15
J: TRBJ1-2
CDR3: ASSLTVPPRTVYGYT

V: TRBV11-2
length: 10
J: TRBJ2-7
CDR3: ASSRWDKGPY

V: TRBV7-9
length: 12
J: TRBJ2-7
CDR3: ASSPRQEVDEQY

V: TRBV2
length: 12
J: TRBJ2-5
CDR3: ASSTTRPPETQY

V: TRBV10-3
length: 12
J: TRBJ2-7
CDR3: AISVFRDRDEQY

V: TRBV9
length: 13
J: TRBJ2-1
CDR3: ASSVEAGTGNEQF

V: TRBV5-1
length: 11
J: TRBJ2-5
CDR3: ASSLAAGETQY

V: TRBV9
length: 14
J: TRBJ1-2
CDR3: ASSASPTGTAYGYT

V: TRBV14
length: 13
J: TRBJ2-1
CDR3: ASSVIRGSYNEQF

V: TRBV2
length: 12
J: TRBJ2-7
CDR3: ASRLGQGAQEQY

V: TRBV6-5
length: 13
J: TRBJ1-5
CDR3: ASSPGFYSNQPQH

V: TRBV6-1
length: 14
J: TRBJ1-5
CDR3: ASSERYWDRNQPQH

V: TRBV28
length: 11
J: TRBJ2-7
CDR3: ASSSTGAYEQY